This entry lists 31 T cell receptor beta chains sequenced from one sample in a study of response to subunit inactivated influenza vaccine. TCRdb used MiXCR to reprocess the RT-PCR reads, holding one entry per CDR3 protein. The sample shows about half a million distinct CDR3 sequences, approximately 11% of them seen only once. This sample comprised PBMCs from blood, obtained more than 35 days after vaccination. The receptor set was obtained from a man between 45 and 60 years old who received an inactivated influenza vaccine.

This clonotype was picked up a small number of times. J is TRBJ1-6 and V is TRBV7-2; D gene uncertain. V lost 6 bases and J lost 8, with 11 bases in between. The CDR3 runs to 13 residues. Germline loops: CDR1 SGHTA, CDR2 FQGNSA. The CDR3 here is CASREPGDSPLHF. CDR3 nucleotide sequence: TGTGCCAGCAGGGAGCCTGGGGATTCACCCCTCCACTTT.

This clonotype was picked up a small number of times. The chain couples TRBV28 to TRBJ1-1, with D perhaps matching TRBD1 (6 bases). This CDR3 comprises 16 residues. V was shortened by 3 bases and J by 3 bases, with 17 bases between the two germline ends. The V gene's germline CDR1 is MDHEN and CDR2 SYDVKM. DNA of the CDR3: TGTGCCAGCAGTTTCCCACCCAGGGGAACAGACACTGAAGCTTTCTTT. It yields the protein CASSFPPRGTDTEAFF.

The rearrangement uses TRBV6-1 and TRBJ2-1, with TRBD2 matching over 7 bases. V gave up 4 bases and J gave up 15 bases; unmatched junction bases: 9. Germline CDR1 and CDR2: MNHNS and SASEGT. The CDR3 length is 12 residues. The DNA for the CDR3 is TGTGCCAGCAGTGCCTTACGGGAGGATCGGTTCTTC. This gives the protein CASSALREDRFF.

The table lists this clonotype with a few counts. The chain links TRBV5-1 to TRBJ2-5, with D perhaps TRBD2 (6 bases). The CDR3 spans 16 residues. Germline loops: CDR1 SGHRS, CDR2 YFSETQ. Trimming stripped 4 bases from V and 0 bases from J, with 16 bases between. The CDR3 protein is CASSPGGRWDQETQYF. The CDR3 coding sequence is TGCGCCAGCAGCCCCGGAGGGCGGTGGGACCAAGAGACCCAGTACTTC. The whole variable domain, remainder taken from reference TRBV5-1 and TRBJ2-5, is KAGVTQTPRYLIKTRGQQVTLSCSPISGHRSVSWYQQTPGQGLQFLFEYFSETQRNKGNFPGRFSGRQFSNSRSEMNVSTLELGDSALYLCASSPGGRWDQETQYFGPGTRLLVL.

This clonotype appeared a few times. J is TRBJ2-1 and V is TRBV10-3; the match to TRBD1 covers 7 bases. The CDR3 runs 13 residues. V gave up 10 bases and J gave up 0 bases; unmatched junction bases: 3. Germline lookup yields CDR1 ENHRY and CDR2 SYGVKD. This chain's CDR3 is CATTGSSYNEQFF. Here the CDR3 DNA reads TGTGCCACGACAGGGAGCTCCTACAATGAGCAGTTCTTC.

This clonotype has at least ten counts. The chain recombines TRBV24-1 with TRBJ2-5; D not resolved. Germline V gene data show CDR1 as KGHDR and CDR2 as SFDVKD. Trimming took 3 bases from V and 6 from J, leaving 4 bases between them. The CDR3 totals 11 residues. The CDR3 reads CATSDVKTQYF. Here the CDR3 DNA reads TGTGCCACCAGTGATGTGAAGACCCAGTACTTC.

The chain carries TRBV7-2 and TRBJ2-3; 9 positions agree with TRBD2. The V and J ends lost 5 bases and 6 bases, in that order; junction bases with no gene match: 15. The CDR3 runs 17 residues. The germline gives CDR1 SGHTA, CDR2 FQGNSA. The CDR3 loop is CASSTPLAGYRRDTQYF. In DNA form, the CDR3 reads TGTGCCAGCAGCACCCCTCTAGCGGGATACAGAAGGGATACGCAGTATTTT.

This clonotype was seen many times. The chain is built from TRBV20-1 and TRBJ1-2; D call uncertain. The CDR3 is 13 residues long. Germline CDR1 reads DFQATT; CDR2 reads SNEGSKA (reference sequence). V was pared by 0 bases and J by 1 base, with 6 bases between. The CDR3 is CSARDGVNYGYTF. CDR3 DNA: TGCAGTGCTAGAGACGGGGTTAACTATGGCTACACCTTC.

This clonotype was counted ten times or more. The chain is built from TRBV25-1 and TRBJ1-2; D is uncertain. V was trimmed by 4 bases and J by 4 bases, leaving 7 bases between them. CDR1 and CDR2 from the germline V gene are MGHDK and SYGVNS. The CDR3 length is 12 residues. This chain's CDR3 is CASSGALYGYTF. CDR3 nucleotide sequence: TGTGCCAGCAGTGGCGCCCTCTATGGCTACACCTTC.

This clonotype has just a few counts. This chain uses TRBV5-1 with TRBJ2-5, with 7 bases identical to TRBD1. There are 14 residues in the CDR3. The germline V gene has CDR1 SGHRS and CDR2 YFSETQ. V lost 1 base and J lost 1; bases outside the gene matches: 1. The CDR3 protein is CASSLKGAQETQYF. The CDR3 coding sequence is TGCGCCAGCAGCTTGAAGGGGGCCCAAGAGACCCAGTACTTC.

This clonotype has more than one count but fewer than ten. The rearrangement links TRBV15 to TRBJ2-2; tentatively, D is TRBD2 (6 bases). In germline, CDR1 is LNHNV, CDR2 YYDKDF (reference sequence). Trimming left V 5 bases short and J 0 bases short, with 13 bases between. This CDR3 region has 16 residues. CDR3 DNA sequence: TGTGCCACCAGCGCCTTTAGCGGAACGAACACCGGGGAGCTGTTTTTT. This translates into CATSAFSGTNTGELFF.

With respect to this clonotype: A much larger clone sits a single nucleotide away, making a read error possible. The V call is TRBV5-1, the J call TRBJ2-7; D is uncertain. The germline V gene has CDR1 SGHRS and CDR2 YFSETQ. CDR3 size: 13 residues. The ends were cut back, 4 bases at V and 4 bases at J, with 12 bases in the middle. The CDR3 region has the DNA TGCGCCAGCAGCCCCGTCAGAATTTACGAGCAGTACTTC. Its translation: CASSPVRIYEQYF. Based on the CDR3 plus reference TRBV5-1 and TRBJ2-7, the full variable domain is KAGVTQTPRYLIKTRGQQVTLSCSPISGHRSVSWYQQTPGQGLQFLFEYFSETQRNKGNFPGRFSGRQFSNSRSEMNVSTLELGDSALYLCASSPVRIYEQYFGPGTRLTVT.

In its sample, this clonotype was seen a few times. The CDR3 nucleotides are TGTGCCAGCAGTAAGAGGGGGGGGGAAGCTTTCTTT. Residues: CASSKRGGEAFF. The genes are TRBV27 and TRBJ1-1; maybe TRBD1 (6 bases). Germline loops: CDR1 MNHEY, CDR2 SMNVEV (reference sequence). V lost 5 bases, J lost 8 bases, and 12 bases lay in between. The CDR3 runs 12 residues.

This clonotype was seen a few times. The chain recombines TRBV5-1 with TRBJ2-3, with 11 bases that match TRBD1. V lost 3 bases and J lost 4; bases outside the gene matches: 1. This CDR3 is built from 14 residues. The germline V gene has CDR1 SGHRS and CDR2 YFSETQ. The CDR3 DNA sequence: TGCGCCAGCAGCTCGGGACAGGGGGCAGATACGCAGTATTTT. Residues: CASSSGQGADTQYF.

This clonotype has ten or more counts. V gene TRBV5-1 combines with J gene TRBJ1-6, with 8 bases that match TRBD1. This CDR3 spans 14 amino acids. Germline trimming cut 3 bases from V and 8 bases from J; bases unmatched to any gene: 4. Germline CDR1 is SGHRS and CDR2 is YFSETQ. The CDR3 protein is CASSSQGVYSPLHF. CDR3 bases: TGCGCCAGCAGCTCACAGGGGGTCTATTCACCCCTCCACTTT.

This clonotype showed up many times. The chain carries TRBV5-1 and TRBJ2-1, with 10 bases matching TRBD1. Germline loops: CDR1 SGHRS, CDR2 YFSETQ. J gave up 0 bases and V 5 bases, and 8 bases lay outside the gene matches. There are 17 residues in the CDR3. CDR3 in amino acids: CASRYYGTGVSYNEQFF. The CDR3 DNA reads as TGCGCCAGCAGATATTACGGGACAGGGGTCTCCTACAATGAGCAGTTCTTC.

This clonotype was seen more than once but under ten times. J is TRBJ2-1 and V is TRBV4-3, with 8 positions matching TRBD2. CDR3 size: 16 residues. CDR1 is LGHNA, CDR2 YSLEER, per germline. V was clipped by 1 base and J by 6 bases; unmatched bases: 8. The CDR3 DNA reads TGCGCCAGCAGCCAAGTCCCCAGCGGGGGAACCAATGAGCAGTTCTTC. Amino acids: CASSQVPSGGTNEQFF.

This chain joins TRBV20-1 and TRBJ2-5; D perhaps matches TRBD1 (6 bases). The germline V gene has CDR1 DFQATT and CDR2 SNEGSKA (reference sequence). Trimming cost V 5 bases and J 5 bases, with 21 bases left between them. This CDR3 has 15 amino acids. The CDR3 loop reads CSAPRWGRAGETQYF. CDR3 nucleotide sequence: TGCAGTGCTCCCCGATGGGGGCGGGCCGGGGAGACCCAGTACTTC.

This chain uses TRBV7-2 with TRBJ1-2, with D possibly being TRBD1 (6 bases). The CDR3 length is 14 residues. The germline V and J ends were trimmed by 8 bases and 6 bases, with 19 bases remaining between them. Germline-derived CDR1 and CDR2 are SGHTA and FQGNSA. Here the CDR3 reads CASRDTGYAHGYTF. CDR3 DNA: TGTGCCAGCCGGGACACTGGCTACGCTCATGGCTACACCTTC.

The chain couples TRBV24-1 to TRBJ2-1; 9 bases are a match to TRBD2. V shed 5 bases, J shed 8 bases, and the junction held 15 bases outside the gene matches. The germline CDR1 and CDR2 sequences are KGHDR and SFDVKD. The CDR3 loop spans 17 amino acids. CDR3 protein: CATSGIREASGMDEQFF. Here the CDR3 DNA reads TGTGCCACCAGTGGCATTAGGGAGGCTAGCGGGATGGATGAGCAGTTCTTC.

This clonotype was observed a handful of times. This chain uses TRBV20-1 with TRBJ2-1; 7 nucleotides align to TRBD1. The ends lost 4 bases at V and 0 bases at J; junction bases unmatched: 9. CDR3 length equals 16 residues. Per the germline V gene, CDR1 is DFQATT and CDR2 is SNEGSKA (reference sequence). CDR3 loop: CSAKLRTGRSYNEQFF. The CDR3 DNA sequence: TGCAGTGCTAAACTTAGGACAGGACGCTCCTACAATGAGCAGTTCTTC.

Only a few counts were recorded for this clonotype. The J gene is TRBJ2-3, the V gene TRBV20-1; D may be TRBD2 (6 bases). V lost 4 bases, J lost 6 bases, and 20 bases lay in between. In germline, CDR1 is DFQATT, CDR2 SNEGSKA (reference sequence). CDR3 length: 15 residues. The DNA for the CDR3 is TGCAGTGCTAATCGGGACTTTCGGTGGGGGGATACGCAGTATTTT. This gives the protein CSANRDFRWGDTQYF.

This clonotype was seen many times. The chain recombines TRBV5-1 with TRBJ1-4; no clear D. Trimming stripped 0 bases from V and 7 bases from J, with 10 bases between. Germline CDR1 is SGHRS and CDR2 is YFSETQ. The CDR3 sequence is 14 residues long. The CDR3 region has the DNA TGCGCCAGCAGCTTGGACAGCGCCGTTGAAAAACTGTTTTTT. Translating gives CASSLDSAVEKLFF. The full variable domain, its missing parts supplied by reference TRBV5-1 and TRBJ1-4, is KAGVTQTPRYLIKTRGQQVTLSCSPISGHRSVSWYQQTPGQGLQFLFEYFSETQRNKGNFPGRFSGRQFSNSRSEMNVSTLELGDSALYLCASSLDSAVEKLFFGSGTQLSVL.

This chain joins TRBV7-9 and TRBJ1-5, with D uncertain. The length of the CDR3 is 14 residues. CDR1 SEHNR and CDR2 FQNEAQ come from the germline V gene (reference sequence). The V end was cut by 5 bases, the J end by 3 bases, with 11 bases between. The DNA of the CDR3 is TGTGCCAGCAGCCCCCGGGGTGCCAATCAGCCCCAGCATTTT. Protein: CASSPRGANQPQHF.

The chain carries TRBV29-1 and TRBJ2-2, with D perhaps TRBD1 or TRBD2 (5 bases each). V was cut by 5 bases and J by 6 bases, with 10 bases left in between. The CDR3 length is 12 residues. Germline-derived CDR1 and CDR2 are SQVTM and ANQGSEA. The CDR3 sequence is CSVREGPGELFF. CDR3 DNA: TGCAGCGTTCGTGAGGGACCCGGGGAGCTGTTTTTT.

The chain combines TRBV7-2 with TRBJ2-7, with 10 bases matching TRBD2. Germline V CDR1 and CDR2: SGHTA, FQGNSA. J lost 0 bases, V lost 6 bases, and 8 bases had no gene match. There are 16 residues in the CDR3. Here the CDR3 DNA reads TGTGCCAGCAGTTCTAGCGGGGGAACCGTCTCCTACGAGCAGTACTTC. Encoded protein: CASSSSGGTVSYEQYF.

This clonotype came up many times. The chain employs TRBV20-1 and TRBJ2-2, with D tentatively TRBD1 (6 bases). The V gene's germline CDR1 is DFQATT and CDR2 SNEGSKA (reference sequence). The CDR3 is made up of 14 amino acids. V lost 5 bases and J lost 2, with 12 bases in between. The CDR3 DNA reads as TGCAGTGCTCGGACAGCCACCAACACCGGGGAGCTGTTTTTT. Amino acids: CSARTATNTGELFF.

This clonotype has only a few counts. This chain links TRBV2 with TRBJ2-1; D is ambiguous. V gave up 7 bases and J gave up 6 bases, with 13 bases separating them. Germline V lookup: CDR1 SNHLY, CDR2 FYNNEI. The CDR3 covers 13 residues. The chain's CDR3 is CASISNRGNEQFF. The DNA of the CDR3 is TGTGCCAGCATTAGTAATAGAGGCAATGAGCAGTTCTTC.

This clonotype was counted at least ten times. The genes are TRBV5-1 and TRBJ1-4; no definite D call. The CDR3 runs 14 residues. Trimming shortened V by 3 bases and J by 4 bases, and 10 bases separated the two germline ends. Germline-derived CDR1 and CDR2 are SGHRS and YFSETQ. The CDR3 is CASSSGVLNEKLFF. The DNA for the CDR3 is TGCGCCAGCAGCTCGGGTGTCCTTAATGAAAAACTGTTTTTT.

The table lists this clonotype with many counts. In nucleotides, the CDR3 is TGTGCCAGCAGCGGACTAGCGGGGGGCCACGAGCAGTACTTC. Amino acids: CASSGLAGGHEQYF. This sequence joins TRBV7-2 and TRBJ2-7; TRBD2 agrees at 14 bases. Germline trimming cut 5 bases from V and 5 bases from J; bases unmatched to any gene: 2. This CDR3 comprises 14 residues. The germline CDR1 and CDR2 sequences are SGHTA and FQGNSA.

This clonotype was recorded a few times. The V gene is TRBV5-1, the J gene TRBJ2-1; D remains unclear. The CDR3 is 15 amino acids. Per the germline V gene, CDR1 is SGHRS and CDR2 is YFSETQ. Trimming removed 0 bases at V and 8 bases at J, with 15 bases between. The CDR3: CASSLAPAGWDEQFF. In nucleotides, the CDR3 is TGCGCCAGCAGCTTGGCCCCGGCAGGATGGGATGAGCAGTTCTTC.